The rows below give T cell receptor beta chains drawn from one sample of a study of identical twins. TCRdb reprocessed the 5' RACE reads with MiXCR, giving one entry per CDR3 protein. The data contain approximately 630,000 distinct CDR3 sequences, just over 7% of them singletons. The same data also went into a second study, on yellow fever vaccine responses in identical twins.

Material: PBMCs. The receptors stem from a woman under 30 in good health. The CDR3 runs from the conserved cysteine through the conserved F or W. D genes are given only for firm matches. Rows may omit the clone size; those that give it use once, few, many or a size class.

D gene | clone size | J gene | V gene | CDR3 protein | CDR3 DNA
NA | NA | TRBJ2-1 | TRBV9 | CASSVLGSNEQFF | TGTGCCAGCAGCGTCCTCGGGAGCAATGAGCAGTTCTTC
TRBD1 | few | TRBJ2-6 | TRBV6-1 | CASRLQGAAGANVLTF | TGTGCCAGCAGACTACAGGGGGCGGCTGGGGCCAACGTCCTGACTTTC
TRBD2 | NA | TRBJ2-3 | TRBV15 | CATSLLILASGGTQYF | TGTGCCACCAGCCTCTTAATACTAGCGAGCGGGGGGACGCAGTATTTT
TRBD1 | many | TRBJ1-5 | TRBV5-1 | CASSLAPGTDHSNQPQHF | TGCGCCAGCAGCTTGGCCCCCGGGACAGATCATAGCAATCAGCCCCAGCATTTT
NA | many | TRBJ1-4 | TRBV20-1 | CSASGFSDAPNEKLFF | TGCAGTGCTAGTGGTTTCTCGGATGCACCTAATGAAAAACTGTTTTTT
NA | many | TRBJ1-4 | TRBV5-1 | CASSLVENEKLFF | TGCGCCAGCAGCTTGGTGGAGAATGAAAAACTGTTTTTT
NA | few | TRBJ2-5 | TRBV12-3/TRBV12-4 | CASSLALTEYQETQYF | TGTGCCAGCAGTTTAGCCTTGACTGAGTACCAAGAGACCCAGTACTTC
NA | few | TRBJ2-3 | TRBV6-1 | CASSDRADTQYF | TGTGCCAGCAGTGATAGAGCAGATACGCAGTATTTT
NA | many | TRBJ1-2 | TRBV5-1 | CASSPGDPPSYGYTF | TGCGCCAGCAGCCCTGGAGACCCCCCGAGCTATGGCTACACCTTC
NA | NA | TRBJ1-5 | TRBV12-3/TRBV12-4 | CASSGLDRRNQPQHF | TGTGCCAGCAGTGGCCTGGACAGACGCAATCAGCCCCAGCATTTT
NA | few | TRBJ1-1 | TRBV5-1 | CASSPAAGSTEAFF | TGCGCCAGCAGCCCTGCGGCGGGGAGCACTGAAGCTTTCTTT
TRBD2 | NA | TRBJ2-1 | TRBV18 | CASSPPGLPMSSYNEQFF | TGTGCCAGCTCACCACCGGGACTACCTATGAGCTCCTACAATGAGCAGTTCTTC
TRBD2 | NA | TRBJ2-2 | TRBV29-1 | CSAGGGGRFGELFF | TGCAGCGCCGGCGGGGGGGGAAGGTTCGGGGAGCTGTTTTTT
TRBD2 | few | TRBJ2-2 | TRBV28 | CASSFTSGRNGELFF | TGTGCCAGCAGTTTTACTAGCGGGAGGAACGGGGAGCTGTTTTTT
NA | NA | TRBJ2-7 | TRBV12-3/TRBV12-4 | CASSRDSGWSSYEQYF | TGTGCCAGCTCCCGGGACTCAGGGTGGAGCTCCTACGAGCAGTACTTC
NA | NA | TRBJ1-5 | TRBV6-1 | CASRGPPEDQPQHF | TGTGCCAGCAGGGGGCCTCCCGAGGATCAGCCCCAGCATTTT
NA | few | TRBJ2-1 | TRBV29-1 | CSVSEAGSYNEQFF | TGCAGCGTTAGTGAGGCAGGGTCCTACAATGAGCAGTTCTTC
NA | many | TRBJ1-1 | TRBV4-1 | CASSQEDSVRSEAFF | TGCGCCAGCAGCCAAGAGGACAGCGTTCGCTCTGAAGCTTTCTTT
NA | NA | TRBJ2-5 | TRBV7-8 | CASSLSRPAGLETQYF | TGTGCCAGCAGCTTAAGTAGACCCGCCGGCCTAGAGACCCAGTACTTC
NA | NA | TRBJ2-7 | TRBV6-5 | CASSNTRRGQTYEQYF | TGTGCCAGCAGTAACACCCGGAGGGGACAGACCTACGAGCAGTACTTC
NA | many | TRBJ2-1 | TRBV29-1 | CSVDYYNEQFF | TGCAGCGTTGACTATTACAATGAGCAGTTCTTC
NA | NA | TRBJ2-1 | TRBV4-1 | CASSQDFPDNNEQFF | TGCGCCAGCAGCCAAGATTTTCCGGACAACAATGAGCAGTTCTTC
NA | NA | TRBJ2-2 | TRBV19 | CASSRDYTGELFF | TGTGCCAGTAGTAGGGATTACACCGGGGAGCTGTTTTTT
NA | NA | TRBJ1-2 | TRBV12-3/TRBV12-4 | CASRSIQTYGYTF | TGTGCCAGCAGATCCATACAGACCTATGGCTACACCTTC
TRBD2 | few | TRBJ2-1 | TRBV12-3/TRBV12-4 | CASSLRLAWWQFF | TGTGCCAGCAGTCTGAGACTAGCCTGGTGGCAGTTCTTC
TRBD1 | few | TRBJ2-5 | TRBV12-3/TRBV12-4 | CASSLGGQAGETQYF | TGTGCCAGCAGTTTAGGCGGACAGGCGGGAGAGACCCAGTACTTC
NA | NA | TRBJ2-5 | TRBV7-2 | CASSLVYGQETQYF | TGTGCCAGCAGCTTAGTGTACGGCCAAGAGACCCAGTACTTC
NA | many | TRBJ1-4 | TRBV12-3/TRBV12-4 | CASLGEKLFF | TGTGCCAGCTTAGGGGAAAAACTGTTTTTT
NA | many | TRBJ2-7 | TRBV9 | CASSVEWGRDEQYF | TGTGCCAGCAGCGTAGAGTGGGGGCGGGACGAGCAGTACTTC
NA | few | TRBJ2-3 | TRBV27 | CASSLLRQSVGTDTQYF | TGTGCCAGCAGCCTACTTAGGCAGTCGGTTGGCACAGATACGCAGTATTTT
TRBD2 | many | TRBJ2-1 | TRBV12-3/TRBV12-4 | CASTGGRGSSYNEQFF | TGTGCCAGCACTGGCGGGAGGGGAAGCTCCTACAATGAGCAGTTCTTC
TRBD1 | NA | TRBJ2-3 | TRBV9 | CASSVRTGERDTQYF | TGTGCCAGCAGCGTAAGGACAGGGGAGAGAGATACGCAGTATTTT
NA | NA | TRBJ1-1 | TRBV29-1 | CSVSGPHAGTEAFF | TGCAGCGTATCCGGACCCCATGCGGGTACTGAAGCTTTCTTT
NA | few | TRBJ2-1 | TRBV20-1 | CSASVGDSYNEQFF | TGCAGTGCTAGTGTAGGGGACTCCTACAATGAGCAGTTCTTC
NA | NA | TRBJ1-5 | TRBV28 | CASSLTFQPQHF | TGTGCCAGCAGTTTAACCTTTCAGCCCCAGCATTTT
TRBD2 | NA | TRBJ2-5 | TRBV20-1 | CSATPGLAGHRETQYF | TGCAGTGCTACGCCCGGGCTAGCGGGTCACCGGGAGACCCAGTACTTC
NA | many | TRBJ2-1 | TRBV5-1 | CASSFAGTGVLAGVDNEQFF | TGCGCCAGCAGCTTTGCCGGGACAGGGGTCCTAGCGGGAGTTGACAATGAGCAGTTCTTC
TRBD1 | NA | TRBJ1-5 | TRBV5-5 | CASSWGQGAFQPQHF | TGTGCCAGCAGCTGGGGACAGGGGGCTTTTCAGCCCCAGCATTTT
NA | few | TRBJ2-2 | TRBV7-8 | CASGGLSETGELFF | TGTGCCAGCGGGGGACTGTCAGAAACCGGGGAGCTGTTTTTT
NA | NA | TRBJ1-2 | TRBV23-1 | CASSQSGQKRGGYTF | TGCGCCAGCAGTCAATCAGGCCAGAAAAGAGGGGGCTACACCTTC
TRBD2 | few | TRBJ2-7 | TRBV6-5 | CASSYTTSDYYEQYF | TGTGCCAGCAGTTACACGACTAGCGACTACTACGAGCAGTACTTC
NA | many | TRBJ2-3 | TRBV4-1 | CASSPTTDTQYF | TGTGCCAGCAGCCCCACGACAGATACGCAGTATTTT